The entry below describes one TCR beta chain. Its target is not known. CDR3 length: 14 residues. The data were taken from a study of cytomegalovirus exposure and HLA in healthy donors. Study-wide context: As an earlier analysis found, about 179 million T cells yielded about 120 million unique TCR beta sequences. Findings and caveats of the study: According to the study, roughly 160 TCR beta chains were cytomegalovirus-associated. Roughly uniform sequencing depth across donors was assumed, possibly incorrectly. Under in vitro conditions, a few CMV-associated chains were confirmed as specific for CMV antigens.

Researchers ran the PCR with 60 Vbeta and 13 Jbeta primers. Measured with immunoSEQ multiplex PCR; TCRdb has only the in-frame clones, and not every one. This table has under 150,000 clones, 60% to 85% appearing once. This chain uses TRBV21-1 with TRBJ1-2; TRBD1 is taken as the D call from the table, unchecked against the DNA. TRBV21-1 is a recognized pseudogene. The sample consisted of PBMCs. This clonotype was obtained from a woman in her 40s in good health and CMV-seronegative. The CDR3 DNA sequence: TGTGCCAGCAGCAGACCGACAGGGAACTATGGCTACACCTTC. This encodes CASSRPTGNYGYTF.